This T cell receptor beta chain was identified in a study of identical twins. Template switching supplied a universal primer site; unique molecular identifiers were carried on the cDNA. MiXCR was run by TCRdb on the 5' RACE reads, yielding one entry per CDR3 protein. The sample contains under 300,000 distinct CDR3 sequences, over 12% of which appear only once. The table lists this clonotype with many counts. CDR3 length equals 14 residues. The germline CDR1 and CDR2 sequences are SQVTM and ANQGSEA. The ends were cut back, 5 bases at V and 4 bases at J, with 17 bases in the middle. This sequence joins TRBV29-1 and TRBJ1-1; D is possibly TRBD1 (5 bases). This receptor was identified in a young woman in good health. Input material: memory (CD45RO+) T cells sorted from blood. The CDR3 protein is CSVIGGSRATEAFF. CDR3 nucleotides: TGCAGCGTTATCGGGGGGTCTAGGGCCACTGAAGCTTTCTTT.